This T cell receptor (beta chain) was recovered during a study of human T cells and chemical hapten exposure. At the level of the study: Mostly female, the patients presented with alopecia areata, totalis or universalis. Study-wide results and limits: Donor immune responses may differ from healthy people's, since all donors had alopecia. Sensitizing to DPC left TCRs with a frequency above 1 in 1000 unaltered.

Time point described: patch test 1, 2 weeks after DPC sensitization. Stated treatment: therapeutic diphenylcyclopropenone sensitization with weekly scalp DPC. V lost 4 bases, J lost 2 bases, and 9 bases lay in between. The length of the CDR3 is 13 residues. The germline gives CDR1 ENHRY, CDR2 SYGVKD. Per the authors' pipeline: Sample TCR totals centred on a median of around 92,000, ranging roughly 23,224 to 700,000. TCRdb processed the RACE reads anew with MiXCR; each CDR3 protein has one entry. What appears here as the V and J calls and clone size reflects TCRdb's work, not the paper's. Among about 340,000 distinct CDR3 sequences listed, around 7% were seen once. This clonotype was recorded many times. Its antigen is not identified.

The source is a young woman with alopecia areata. Some clones in this sample may be carry-over from other donors' samples. The rearrangement uses TRBV10-3 and TRBJ2-7; perhaps TRBD1 as D (6 bases). The source material was whole blood, sampled in connection with sensitization to the hapten diphenylcyclopropenone (DPC). The CDR3 DNA is TGTGCCATCAGTGGACAGGAGCCCTACGAGCAGTACTTC. Protein product: CAISGQEPYEQYF.